One and the same sample provided the 4 T cell receptor beta chains below, sequenced in a study of metastatic and nonmetastatic thyroid tumors. All patients reached thyroid surgery having received no treatment beforehand. MiXCR was used by TCRdb to re-call the PCR reads. The table records roughly 46,000 clones, 24% of them present only once. The sequencing input was blood. These receptors all stem from a male donor with papillary thyroid cancer or a benign thyroid nodule (not recorded which). Some clones in this sample may be carry-over from other donors' samples.

The rearrangement uses TRBV11-1 and TRBJ1-2, with 11 bases lining up with TRBD1. There are 18 residues in the CDR3. CDR1 SGHAT and CDR2 FQDESV come from the germline V gene (reference sequence). Losses at the gene ends were 6 bases for V and 0 bases for J; bases not matched to a gene: 12. The DNA for the CDR3 is TGTGCCAGCAGTCACGCACCGGGACAGGGGGACGCTAACTATGGCTACACCTTC. Translated, it gives CASSHAPGQGDANYGYTF.

Many counts were recorded for this clone. CDR3 nucleotide sequence: TGTGCCAGCAGCGTCGGACAGGGTACAGATACGCAGTATTTT. Translation gives CASSVGQGTDTQYF. The chain links TRBV9 to TRBJ2-3; TRBD1 agrees at 8 bases. Germline V CDR1 and CDR2: SGDLS, YYNGEE. Losses at the gene ends were 2 bases for V and 3 bases for J; bases not matched to a gene: 2. The CDR3 extends over 14 amino acids. The variable domain in full, with the rest retrieved from reference TRBV9 and TRBJ2-3, is DSGVTQTPKHLITATGQRVTLRCSPRSGDLSVYWYQQSLDQGLQFLIQYYNGEERAKGNILERFSAQQFPDLHSELNLSSLELGDSALYFCASSVGQGTDTQYFGPGTRLTVL.

The CDR3 DNA sequence: TGCGCCAGCAGCCAAGACTCGGGAGTCCCCTCCTACGAGCAGTACTTC. Protein: CASSQDSGVPSYEQYF. The V call is TRBV4-1, the J call TRBJ2-7; a possible D gene is TRBD2 (6 bases). V lost 0 bases and J lost 0, with 12 bases in between. CDR3 length: 16 amino acids. Germline V lookup: CDR1 MGHRA, CDR2 YSYEKL.

This clone came up once. Germline and junction disagree at one end, which may indicate a read error. This chain joins TRBV7-9 and TRBJ1-5; TRBD1 might be the D (5 bases). The CDR3 is 14 residues long. The germline V gene has CDR1 SEHNR and CDR2 FQNEAQ (reference sequence). CDR3: CASSPGKDNQHQHF. The DNA for the CDR3 is TGTGCCAGCAGCCCCGGGAAGGACAATCAGCACCAGCATTTT.